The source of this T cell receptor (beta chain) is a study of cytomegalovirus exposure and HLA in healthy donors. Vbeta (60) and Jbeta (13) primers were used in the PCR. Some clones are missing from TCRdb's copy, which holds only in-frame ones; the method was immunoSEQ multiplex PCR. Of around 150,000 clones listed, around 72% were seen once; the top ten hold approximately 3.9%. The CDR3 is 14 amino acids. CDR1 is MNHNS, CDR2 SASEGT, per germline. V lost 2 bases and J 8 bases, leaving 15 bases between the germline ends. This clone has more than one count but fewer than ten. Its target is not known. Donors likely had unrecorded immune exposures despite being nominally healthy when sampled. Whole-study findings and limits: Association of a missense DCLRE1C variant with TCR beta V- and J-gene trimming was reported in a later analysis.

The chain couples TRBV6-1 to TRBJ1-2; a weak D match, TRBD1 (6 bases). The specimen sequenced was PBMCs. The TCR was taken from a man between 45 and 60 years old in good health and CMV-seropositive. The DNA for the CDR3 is TGTGCCAGCAGTGAATCGGGCAGGGGATGGGGCTACACCTTC. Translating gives CASSESGRGWGYTF.